Shown below are 26 T cell receptor beta chains from a single sample sequenced in a study of human T cells and chemical hapten exposure. Before extraction, the whole blood was not fractionated, and total RNA was taken from it. TCRdb analysed the 5' RACE reads with MiXCR anew, one entry per CDR3 protein. The data hold about 80,000 distinct CDR3 sequences, with roughly 15% observed a single time. Source of these receptors: a female donor in good health.

The chain employs TRBV6-5 and TRBJ2-7; 8 bases are a match to TRBD1. The junction had 14 bases not matched to a gene; V was cut back by 0 bases and J by 4 bases. CDR3 length equals 18 residues. In germline, CDR1 is MNHEY, CDR2 SVGAGI. CDR3 coding DNA: TGTGCCAGCAGTTACTCAAGAGACAGGGGCCCGGCGTGGTACGAGCAGTACTTC. Translation gives CASSYSRDRGPAWYEQYF.

This clonotype was counted many times. DNA for the CDR3: TGTGCCAGCAGCTTCGGACAGGGGTACGAGCAGTACTTC. Its protein is CASSFGQGYEQYF. This chain links TRBV7-8 with TRBJ2-7, with 9 bases identical to TRBD1. The CDR3 extends over 13 amino acids. V gave up 3 bases and J gave up 4 bases; unmatched junction bases: 1. Germline V gene data show CDR1 as SGHVS and CDR2 as FQNEAQ.

This clonotype was counted a few times. The chain has TRBV5-6 and TRBJ1-4; D is unclear. The CDR3 runs 13 residues. V was clipped by 0 bases and J by 7 bases, with 7 bases between them. Germline loops: CDR1 SGHDT, CDR2 YYEEEE. CDR3 sequence (DNA): TGTGCCAGCAGCTTGGTGGGCGGTGAAAAACTGTTTTTT. This codes for CASSLVGGEKLFF.

This clonotype was counted a few times. This chain uses TRBV30 with TRBJ1-2; D gene unclear. CDR3 length equals 13 residues. Per germline, CDR1 GTSNPN and CDR2 SVGIG (reference sequence). The V end was cut by 0 bases, the J end by 7 bases, with 12 bases between. The CDR3 DNA reads as TGTGCCTGGAGTGTGATCGGGAGCCTTGGCTACACCTTC. Protein sequence: CAWSVIGSLGYTF.

This clonotype has a handful of counts. This chain joins TRBV18 and TRBJ2-5; D could derive from TRBD1 or TRBD2 (6 bases each). The V end lost 3 bases, the J end lost 2 bases, and 10 bases lay between the germline ends. The CDR3 runs 14 residues. The germline gives CDR1 KGHSH, CDR2 LQKENI. In DNA form, the CDR3 reads TGTGCCAGCTCACCTACAGGGAGGCAAGAGACCCAGTACTTC. It encodes CASSPTGRQETQYF.

This clonotype has more than one count but fewer than ten. The V call is TRBV6-1, the J call TRBJ2-3, with TRBD2 identical over 12 bases. CDR3 length: 15 amino acids. With V trimmed by 2 bases and J by 6 bases, 3 bases remained unmatched. Per germline, CDR1 MNHNS and CDR2 SASEGT. The CDR3 sequence is CASSELAGGSDTQYF. For the CDR3, the DNA is TGTGCCAGCAGTGAACTAGCGGGAGGGAGTGATACGCAGTATTTT.

In this sample, this clonotype turned up many times. V is TRBV5-1 and J is TRBJ2-2, with TRBD1 matching 9 bases. The CDR3 length is 14 residues. The junction had 4 bases not matched to a gene; V was cut back by 5 bases and J by 5 bases. In germline, CDR1 is SGHRS, CDR2 YFSETQ. CDR3 residues: CASRQGAGTGELFF. Here the CDR3 DNA reads TGCGCCAGCAGACAGGGGGCTGGAACCGGGGAGCTGTTTTTT.

V is TRBV5-6 and J is TRBJ2-7; TRBD2 is a possible D gene (5 bases). Per the germline V gene, CDR1 is SGHDT and CDR2 is YYEEEE. This CDR3 comprises 13 residues. The V gene lost 2 bases and the J gene lost 4 bases, with 10 bases spanning the gap. The CDR3, as DNA: TGTGCCAGCAGCTTCTACGGGGATTACGAGCAGTACTTC. The encoded protein is CASSFYGDYEQYF.

This chain connects TRBV4-1 to TRBJ2-1, with D unclear. CDR1 MGHRA and CDR2 YSYEKL come from the germline V gene. This CDR3 is 15 amino acids long. The V end was cut by 4 bases, the J end by 3 bases, with 13 bases between. The CDR3 DNA follows: TGCGCCAGCAGCCCCCAGGTGTACGGCTACAATGAGCAGTTCTTC. It yields the protein CASSPQVYGYNEQFF.

The rearrangement joins TRBV29-1 to TRBJ2-5; D ambiguous. With 2 bases removed from V and 0 bases from J, the gap between germline ends came to 4 bases. The CDR3 is 12 residues long. The germline gives CDR1 SQVTM, CDR2 ANQGSEA. This CDR3 reads CSVELYQETQYF. CDR3 bases: TGCAGCGTTGAATTGTACCAAGAGACCCAGTACTTC.

This clonotype has ten or more counts. The chain carries TRBV5-1 and TRBJ2-1, with 11 nucleotides matching TRBD2. CDR1 is SGHRS and CDR2 is YFSETQ in the germline V gene. The CDR3 sequence is 19 residues long. The J segment lost 4 bases and the V segment lost 4 bases, leaving 16 bases of the junction unmatched. CDR3 sequence: CASSLGKKGLAASYNEQFF. CDR3 bases: TGCGCCAGCAGCCTAGGAAAAAAGGGACTAGCGGCATCATACAATGAGCAGTTCTTC.

This clonotype was detected only a few times. The chain has TRBV20-1 and TRBJ1-5; D not resolved. Per the germline V gene, CDR1 is DFQATT and CDR2 is SNEGSKA (reference sequence). CDR3 size: 14 residues. Trimming left V 6 bases short and J 4 bases short, with 16 bases between. CDR3 amino acids: CSARRGSGNQPQHF. In DNA form, the CDR3 reads TGCAGTGCCCGGAGAGGGTCTGGGAATCAGCCCCAGCATTTT.

The chain carries TRBV12-3 or TRBV12-4 and TRBJ1-6, with a weak D call TRBD1 (5 bases). CDR3 length: 13 residues. V lost 5 bases, J lost 10 bases, and 12 bases lay in between. As DNA, the CDR3 is TGTGCCAGCAGTCTCAATAGGGGATCACCCCTCCACTTT. This translates into CASSLNRGSPLHF.

The chain is built from TRBV6-5 and TRBJ2-2; 7 bases are shared with TRBD1. V shed 6 bases and J 6 bases; nucleotides not matched to a gene: 10. Germline V CDR1 and CDR2: MNHEY, SVGAGI. There are 15 residues in the CDR3. For the CDR3, the DNA is TGTGCCAGCAGCCGGGACAGATTCGTTCCCGGGGAGCTGTTTTTT. This codes for CASSRDRFVPGELFF.

This clonotype came up a few times. This chain uses TRBV6-1 with TRBJ2-1; D gene ambiguous. The V gene lost 6 bases and the J gene lost 8 bases, with 11 bases spanning the gap. Germline CDR1 reads MNHNS; CDR2 reads SASEGT. The CDR3 consists of 12 residues. The CDR3 nucleotides are TGTGCCAGCAGCGCGCCTGTGGATGAGCAGTTCTTC. It translates to CASSAPVDEQFF.

This chain joins TRBV3-1 and TRBJ2-7; D uncertain. Trimming removed 4 bases at V and 0 bases at J, with 10 bases between. This CDR3 contains 14 residues. Germline CDR1 reads LGHDT; CDR2 reads YNNKEL (reference sequence). Here the CDR3 DNA reads TGTGCCAGCAGCCCCCGTTTCGACTCCTACGAGCAGTACTTC. Translated, it gives CASSPRFDSYEQYF.

The chain joins TRBV20-1 to TRBJ1-1; 8 nucleotides line up with TRBD1. CDR3 size: 16 residues. Trimming at V came to 1 base and at J to 4 bases, leaving 11 bases not matched to a gene. From germline, CDR1 is DFQATT and CDR2 SNEGSKA (reference sequence). The CDR3 DNA reads as TGCAGTGCTAGAGGGCCCGGGCAGGGGGCAGGCACTGAAGCTTTCTTT. It is translated as CSARGPGQGAGTEAFF.

This clonotype was observed a handful of times. The rearrangement links TRBV5-4 to TRBJ2-3; 8 bases are a match to TRBD2. Per the germline V gene, CDR1 is SGHNT and CDR2 is YYREEE (reference sequence). CDR3 length: 16 residues. V lost 2 bases, J lost 1 base, and 6 bases stayed unmatched. CDR3 sequence (DNA): TGTGCCAGCAGCTTAAAGGCGGGAGGCGGCACAGATACGCAGTATTTT. Protein: CASSLKAGGGTDTQYF.

The genes are TRBV7-9 and TRBJ1-1; D is unclear. Germline assignment: CDR1 SEHNR and CDR2 FQNEAQ (reference sequence). CDR3 length: 13 residues. V was cut by 10 bases and J by 4 bases, with 16 bases left in between. The CDR3 is CATALTVGTEAFF. The CDR3, as DNA: TGTGCCACCGCTCTGACGGTGGGCACTGAAGCTTTCTTT.

This clonotype has at least ten counts. The chain is built from TRBV20-1 and TRBJ2-3, with D possibly TRBD2 on 6 matching bases. The germline CDR1 and CDR2 sequences are DFQATT and SNEGSKA (reference sequence). Trimming cost V 7 bases and J 0 bases, with 11 bases left between them. The CDR3 spans 13 residues. The CDR3 reads CSGSLASTDTQYF. The CDR3 bases are TGCAGTGGGAGCCTAGCGAGCACAGATACGCAGTATTTT.

V is TRBV3-1 and J is TRBJ2-6; D assignment may be TRBD1 or TRBD2 (5 bases each). There are 17 residues in the CDR3. Germline CDR1 is LGHDT and CDR2 is YNNKEL (reference sequence). Trimming left V 0 bases short and J 2 bases short, with 11 bases between. Here the CDR3 reads CASSQDRGGPGANVLTF. As DNA, the CDR3 is TGTGCCAGCAGCCAAGATCGGGGCGGCCCTGGGGCCAACGTCCTGACTTTC.

The chain couples TRBV5-1 to TRBJ1-1, with D possibly being TRBD1 (5 bases). The CDR3 runs 17 residues. The V gene lost 0 bases and the J gene lost 0 bases, with 15 bases spanning the gap. The germline CDR1 and CDR2 sequences are SGHRS and YFSETQ. The CDR3 sequence is CASSLAAGSNMNTEAFF. Here the CDR3 DNA reads TGCGCCAGCAGCTTGGCGGCAGGGAGTAATATGAACACTGAAGCTTTCTTT.

This clonotype was counted ten times or more. The CDR3 here is CATSGTGEQPQHF. CDR3 DNA: TGTGCCACCAGTGGGACAGGGGAGCAGCCCCAGCATTTT. V usage is TRBV24-1 and J usage is TRBJ1-5; the match to TRBD1 covers 9 bases. The CDR3 length is 13 residues. J lost 7 bases, V lost 5 bases, and 2 bases had no gene match. CDR1 is KGHDR and CDR2 is SFDVKD in the germline V gene.

This chain links TRBV5-1 with TRBJ1-4; tentative D call: TRBD1 (5 bases). The CDR3 is made up of 14 amino acids. The V end was cut by 5 bases, the J end by 6 bases, with 14 bases between. The germline CDR1 and CDR2 sequences are SGHRS and YFSETQ. The chain's CDR3 is CASRLEGTYEKLFF. CDR3 nucleotide sequence: TGCGCCAGCAGACTAGAAGGGACTTATGAAAAACTGTTTTTT.

V and J are TRBV27 and TRBJ2-7; TRBD2 is a possible D gene (6 bases). The CDR3 is 14 residues long. Germline lookup yields CDR1 MNHEY and CDR2 SMNVEV (reference sequence). Trimming took 4 bases from V and 2 from J, leaving 12 bases between them. The CDR3 nucleotides are TGTGCCAGCAGTTCCGTCGGAGGGCCCTACGAGCAGTACTTC. It is translated as CASSSVGGPYEQYF.

The chain employs TRBV6-6 and TRBJ2-1, with D perhaps matching TRBD1 or TRBD2 (5 bases each). Trimming pared 8 bases from V and 0 bases from J, leaving 14 bases between. The germline gives CDR1 MNHNY, CDR2 SVGAGI (reference sequence). The CDR3 is 15 amino acids. CDR3 DNA sequence: TGTGCCAGCTGGGGCTGGGGGAGCTCCTACAATGAGCAGTTCTTC. It codes for CASWGWGSSYNEQFF.